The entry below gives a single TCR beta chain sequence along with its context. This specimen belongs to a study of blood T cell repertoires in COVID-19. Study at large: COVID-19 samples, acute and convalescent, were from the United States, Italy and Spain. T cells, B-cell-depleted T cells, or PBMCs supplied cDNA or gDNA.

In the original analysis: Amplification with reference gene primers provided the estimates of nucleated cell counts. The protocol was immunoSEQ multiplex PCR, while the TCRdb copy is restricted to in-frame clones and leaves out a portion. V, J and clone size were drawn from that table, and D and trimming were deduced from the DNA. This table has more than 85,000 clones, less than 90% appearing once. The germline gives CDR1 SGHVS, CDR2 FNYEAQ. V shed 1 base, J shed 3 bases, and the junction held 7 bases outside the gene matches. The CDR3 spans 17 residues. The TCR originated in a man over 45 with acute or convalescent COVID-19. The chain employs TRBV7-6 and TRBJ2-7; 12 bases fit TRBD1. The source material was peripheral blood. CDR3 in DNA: TGTGCCAGCAGCTTAGGTCTAGGGACAGGGGGCTTCTACGAGCAGTACTTC. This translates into CASSLGLGTGGFYEQYF.